A single sample gave rise to the 12 T cell receptor beta chains below, sequenced in a study of radiotherapy plus CTLA-4 blockade in lung cancer (dated by TCRdb to the late 2010s). The library was produced with the immunoSEQ multiplex PCR assay. TCRdb carries this immuneACCESS record with in-frame sequences only. Its versions omit some clonotypes, under half of them owing to an unresolved V gene in the studies checked, with the rest unexplained. The sample has some 64,000 clones on record, more than 70% of them singletons. About 17% of the sample rests with the top ten. The source was peripheral blood, collected from a patient treated with radiotherapy plus ipilimumab. The receptor set was obtained from a human donor with non-small cell lung cancer whose response to radiotherapy plus ipilimumab could not be evaluated. Some clones in this sample may be carry-over from other donors' samples.

The rearrangement joins TRBV19 to TRBJ2-1, with 11 nucleotides matching TRBD2. V shed 10 bases and J 1 base; nucleotides not matched to a gene: 12. This CDR3 is 17 amino acids long. Germline CDR1 is LNHDA and CDR2 is SQIVND (reference sequence). The CDR3 coding sequence is TGTGCCACCTCTTGGGGTAGCGGGGGGGCTTCCTACAATGAGCAGTTCTTC. This translates into CATSWGSGGASYNEQFF.

V usage is TRBV9 and J usage is TRBJ2-5; TRBD1 agrees at 8 bases. The DNA end is a closer match to TRBJ2-7, so the J assignment may be wrong. Germline CDR1 SGDLS, CDR2 YYNGEE. CDR3 length equals 17 residues. This chain's CDR3 is CASSVGLPGTGSYEQYF. CDR3 bases: TGTGCCAGCAGCGTAGGGCTGCCGGGGACAGGCTCCTACGAGCAGTACTTC.

The chain links TRBV27 to TRBJ2-5; TRBD1 matches at 8 bases. This CDR3 comprises 14 residues. With V trimmed by 3 bases and J by 5 bases, 5 bases remained unmatched. In germline, CDR1 is MNHEY, CDR2 SMNVEV (reference sequence). DNA of the CDR3: TGTGCCAGCAGTTTCCGGACAGGGACGGAGACCCAGTACTTC. The encoded protein is CASSFRTGTETQYF.

With respect to this clone: Mismatch with germline at one junction end may stem from a read error. J is TRBJ2-7 and V is TRBV7-7, with a possible D match to TRBD1 (5 bases). The CDR3 has 14 amino acids. Germline CDR1 and CDR2: SSHAT and FNYEAQ (reference sequence). Here the CDR3 DNA reads TGTGCTAGCACCGATCGACAGCATCGCTACGAGCAGTACTTC. This encodes CASTDRQHRYEQYF.

The rearrangement links TRBV15 to TRBJ2-1, with D perhaps matching TRBD1 (6 bases). There are 17 residues in the CDR3. V dropped 5 bases and J dropped 0 bases, with 17 bases sitting between them. CDR1 LNHNV and CDR2 YYDKDF come from the germline V gene (reference sequence). The DNA of the CDR3 is TGTGCCACCAGCCCTGGGGGCTTTTACAGCTCCTACAATGAGCAGTTCTTC. Protein sequence: CATSPGGFYSSYNEQFF.

This clone was detected a few times. The CDR3: CASRTVASGNTIYF. In DNA form, the CDR3 reads TGTGCCAGTAGGACAGTGGCCTCTGGAAACACCATATATTTT. The rearrangement uses TRBV19 and TRBJ1-3; a weak D match, TRBD1 (5 bases). Trimming took 6 bases from V and 0 from J, leaving 9 bases between them. Germline assignment: CDR1 LNHDA and CDR2 SQIVND (reference sequence). CDR3 length equals 14 residues.

The chain is built from TRBV4-3 and TRBJ2-1; 7 bases align to TRBD2. The CDR3 runs to 17 residues. V was pared by 0 bases and J by 2 bases, with 7 bases of the junction left unmatched. Germline V lookup: CDR1 LGHNA, CDR2 YSLEER. The CDR3 nucleotides read TGCGCCAGCAGCCAAGACCCGGGGGGTCGCCCCTACAATGAGCAGTTCTTC. As protein: CASSQDPGGRPYNEQFF.

This chain joins TRBV5-6 and TRBJ2-7; D possibly corresponds to TRBD1 (6 bases). Per germline, CDR1 SGHDT and CDR2 YYEEEE. V lost 2 bases and J lost 2, with 14 bases in between. This CDR3 has 15 residues. The CDR3 DNA follows: TGTGCCAGCAGCTTTATGACAGGAAACCCCTACGAGCAGTACTTC. Its translation: CASSFMTGNPYEQYF.

The chain has TRBV5-1 and TRBJ2-3; the D gene is possibly TRBD2 (5 bases). The germline V gene encodes CDR1 SGHRS and CDR2 YFSETQ. Deletions cut 4 bases from V and 4 bases from J, with 7 bases between. The CDR3 loop spans 12 amino acids. CDR3 sequence: CASSRGADTQYF. As DNA, the CDR3 is TGCGCCAGCAGCCGGGGTGCAGATACGCAGTATTTT.

This clone was found once. The rearrangement links TRBV6-5 to TRBJ2-5; weak D call: TRBD2 (5 bases). The assigned J gene may be wrong: the sequence end matches TRBJ2-7 better. This CDR3 region has 13 residues. Germline CDR1 reads MNHEY; CDR2 reads SVGAGI. The CDR3 bases are TGTGCCAGCAGTTATGCGGGCACCGACGAGCAGTACTTC. Encoded protein: CASSYAGTDEQYF.

This chain uses TRBV7-9 with TRBJ2-2; 9 nucleotides align to TRBD1. CDR1 and CDR2 from the germline V gene are SEHNR and FQNEAQ (reference sequence). This CDR3 contains 15 residues. Trimming cost V 6 bases and J 4 bases; bases outside gene matches: 6. CDR3 amino acids: CASREQGASTGELFF. Written as DNA, the CDR3 is TGTGCCAGCAGGGAACAGGGGGCAAGCACCGGGGAGCTGTTTTTT. The whole variable domain, remainder taken from reference TRBV7-9 and TRBJ2-2, is DTGVSQNPRHKITKRGQNVTFRCDPISEHNRLYWYRQTLGQGPEFLTYFQNEAQLEKSRLLSDRFSAERPKGSFSTLEIQRTEQGDSAMYLCASREQGASTGELFFGEGSRLTVL.

Concerning this clone: A junction end diverges from the germline sequence, so it may reflect a read error. This chain uses TRBV29-1 with TRBJ1-5, with 7 bases identical to TRBD1. The CDR3 has 13 residues. Looked up from germline, CDR1 is SQVTM and CDR2 is ANQGSEA. CDR3 loop: CSVLDRVNRPQHF. CDR3 DNA: TGCAGCGTTCTAGACAGGGTTAATCGGCCCCAGCATTTT.